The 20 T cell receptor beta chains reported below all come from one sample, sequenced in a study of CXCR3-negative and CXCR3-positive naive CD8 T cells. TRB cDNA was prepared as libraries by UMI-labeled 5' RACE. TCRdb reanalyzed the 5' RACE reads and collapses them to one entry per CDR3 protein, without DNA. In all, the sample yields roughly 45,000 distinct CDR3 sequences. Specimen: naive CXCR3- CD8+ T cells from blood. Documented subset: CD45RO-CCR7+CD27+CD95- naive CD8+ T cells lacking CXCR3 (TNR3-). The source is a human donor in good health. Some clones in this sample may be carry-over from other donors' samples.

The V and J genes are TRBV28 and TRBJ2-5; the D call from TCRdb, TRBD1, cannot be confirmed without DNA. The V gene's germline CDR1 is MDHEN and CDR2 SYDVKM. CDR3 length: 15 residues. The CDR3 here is CASSPRDRVRETQYF. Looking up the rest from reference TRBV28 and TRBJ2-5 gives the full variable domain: DVKVTQSSRYLVKRTGEKVFLECVQDMDHENMFWYRQDPGLGLRLIYFSYDVKMKEKGDIPEGYSVSREKKERFSLILESASTNQTSMYLCASSPRDRVRETQYFGPGTRLLVL.

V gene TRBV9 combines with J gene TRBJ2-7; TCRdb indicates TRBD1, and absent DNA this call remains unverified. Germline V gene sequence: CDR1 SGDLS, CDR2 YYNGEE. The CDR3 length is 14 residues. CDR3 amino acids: CASSPLDRPHEQYF.

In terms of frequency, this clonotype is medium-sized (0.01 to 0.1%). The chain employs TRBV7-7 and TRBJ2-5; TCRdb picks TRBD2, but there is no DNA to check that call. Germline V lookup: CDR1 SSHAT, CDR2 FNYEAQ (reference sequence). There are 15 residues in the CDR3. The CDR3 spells CASSLTSGTQETQYF.

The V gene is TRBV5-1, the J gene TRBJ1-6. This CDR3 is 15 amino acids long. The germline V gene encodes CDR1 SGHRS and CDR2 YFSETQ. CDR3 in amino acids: CASSSFPVDHSPLHF.

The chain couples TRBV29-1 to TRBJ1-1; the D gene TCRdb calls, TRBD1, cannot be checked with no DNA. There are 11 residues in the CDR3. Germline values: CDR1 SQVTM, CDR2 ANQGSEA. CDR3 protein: CSVPGGTEAFF.

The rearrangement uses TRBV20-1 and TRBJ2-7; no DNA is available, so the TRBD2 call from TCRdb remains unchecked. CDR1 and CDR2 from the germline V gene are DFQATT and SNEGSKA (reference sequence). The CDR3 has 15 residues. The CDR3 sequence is CSATSEEVLLYEQYF.

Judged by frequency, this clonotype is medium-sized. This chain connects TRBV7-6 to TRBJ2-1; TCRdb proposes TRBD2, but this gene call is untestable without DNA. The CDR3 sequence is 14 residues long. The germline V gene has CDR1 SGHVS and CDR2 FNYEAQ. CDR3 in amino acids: CASSLTGLRGEQFF.

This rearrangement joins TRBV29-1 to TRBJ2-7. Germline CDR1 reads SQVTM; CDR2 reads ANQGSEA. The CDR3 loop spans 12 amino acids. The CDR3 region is CSVEAFPFEQYF.

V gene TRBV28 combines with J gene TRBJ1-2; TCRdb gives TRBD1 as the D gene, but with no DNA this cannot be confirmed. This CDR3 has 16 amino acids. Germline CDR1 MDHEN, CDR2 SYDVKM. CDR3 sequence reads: CASSLPLLTGNYGYTF.

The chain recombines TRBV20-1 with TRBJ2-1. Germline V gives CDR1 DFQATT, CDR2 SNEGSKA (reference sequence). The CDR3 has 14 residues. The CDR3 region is CSARPQIELNEQFF.

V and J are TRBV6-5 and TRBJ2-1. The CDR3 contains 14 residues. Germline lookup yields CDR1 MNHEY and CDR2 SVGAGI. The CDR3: CASRYRESGNEQFF.

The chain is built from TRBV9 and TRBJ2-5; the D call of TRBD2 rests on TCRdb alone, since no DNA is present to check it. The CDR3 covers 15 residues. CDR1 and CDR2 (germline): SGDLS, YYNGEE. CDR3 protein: CASSVDSGPPETQYF.

CDR3 sequence: CASSGDRVEVSYNEQFF. The genes are TRBV2 and TRBJ2-1; as DNA is missing, the TRBD1 call by TCRdb cannot be tested. This CDR3 is built from 17 residues. The germline V gene has CDR1 SNHLY and CDR2 FYNNEI.

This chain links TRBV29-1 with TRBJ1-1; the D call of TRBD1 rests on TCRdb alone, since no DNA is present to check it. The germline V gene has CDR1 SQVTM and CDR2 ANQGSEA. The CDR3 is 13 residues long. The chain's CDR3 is CSVEGQGMAEAFF.

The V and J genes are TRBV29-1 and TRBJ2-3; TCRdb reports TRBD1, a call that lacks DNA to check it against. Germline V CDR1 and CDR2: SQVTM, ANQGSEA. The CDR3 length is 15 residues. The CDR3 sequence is CSVGRTGASTDTQYF.

The chain's CDR3 is CASSPGLAQYF. This chain joins TRBV28 and TRBJ2-3. The germline V gene encodes CDR1 MDHEN and CDR2 SYDVKM. This CDR3 spans 11 amino acids.

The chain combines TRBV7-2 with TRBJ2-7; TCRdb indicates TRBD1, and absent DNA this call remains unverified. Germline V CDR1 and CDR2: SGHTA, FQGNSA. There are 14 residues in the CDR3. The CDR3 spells CASSFSLGGYEQYF.

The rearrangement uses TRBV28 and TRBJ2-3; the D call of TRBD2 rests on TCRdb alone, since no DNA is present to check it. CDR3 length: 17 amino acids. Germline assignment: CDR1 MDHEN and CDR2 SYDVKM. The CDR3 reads CASSAIAGGPGTDTQYF.

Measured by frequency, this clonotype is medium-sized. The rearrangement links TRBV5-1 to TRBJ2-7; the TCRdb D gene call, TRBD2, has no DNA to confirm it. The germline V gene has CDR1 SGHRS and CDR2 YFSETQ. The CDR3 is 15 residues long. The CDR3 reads CASSLRAAGAYEQYF. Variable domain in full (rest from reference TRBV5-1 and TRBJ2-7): KAGVTQTPRYLIKTRGQQVTLSCSPISGHRSVSWYQQTPGQGLQFLFEYFSETQRNKGNFPGRFSGRQFSNSRSEMNVSTLELGDSALYLCASSLRAAGAYEQYFGPGTRLTVT.

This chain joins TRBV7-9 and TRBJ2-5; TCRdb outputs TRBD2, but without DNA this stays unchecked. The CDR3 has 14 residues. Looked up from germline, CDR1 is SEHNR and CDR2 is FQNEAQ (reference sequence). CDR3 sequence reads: CASSLDSSGETQYF.